Described below is a single T cell receptor beta chain sequence and its context. The data are from a study of blood T cell repertoires in COVID-19. About the research overall: Specimens from acute and convalescent COVID-19 originated in the United States, Italy and Spain.

Germline-derived CDR1 and CDR2 are LGHDT and YNNKEL (reference sequence). CDR3 size: 15 residues. V was clipped by 3 bases and J by 3 bases; unmatched bases: 6. Seattle's enrolled individuals joined amid active infection and were then monitored longitudinally. In the authors' workflow: Amplification of reference gene primers was used by the study to estimate nucleated cell counts. The data were produced by immunoSEQ multiplex PCR, yet TCRdb's version contains in-frame clones alone and is incomplete. V and J calls and clone size are copied from that table; D and trimming were computed from the DNA. The sample holds fewer than 450,000 clones, approximately 88% seen once.

The clonotype comes from a woman in her 50s with COVID-19, enrolled during active disease. Sequencing was performed on peripheral blood. This chain uses TRBV3-1 (or the pseudogene TRBV3-2) with TRBJ2-7, with 9 bases lining up with TRBD1. The CDR3 sequence is CASSHPGQGIYEQYF. The CDR3 DNA is TGTGCCAGCAGCCATCCGGGACAGGGAATCTACGAGCAGTACTTC.